This T cell receptor (beta chain) comes out of a study of response to subunit inactivated influenza vaccine. Worth noting for this clonotype: A single base separates this from a much larger clone, so it may be a read error.

TCRdb re-analysed the RT-PCR reads in MiXCR, keeping a single row per CDR3 protein. The sample carries more than 700,000 distinct CDR3 sequences, around 21% recorded once. The CDR3 totals 15 residues. V lost 4 bases, J lost 0 bases, and 4 bases stayed unmatched. From germline, CDR1 is SGHTA and CDR2 FQGNSA. The specimen was PBMCs from blood, collected roughly 5 days after vaccination. The J gene is TRBJ2-3, the V gene TRBV7-2, with 7 bases fitting TRBD1. This receptor was identified in a man aged 45-60 years who received an inactivated influenza vaccine. CDR3 sequence: CASSWGQRSTDTQYF. CDR3 DNA sequence: TGTGCCAGCAGCTGGGGACAGAGAAGCACAGATACGCAGTATTTT.